The clone carrying this T cell receptor (beta chain) has ten or more counts. Its antigen is not identified. The sample comes from a study of glioma-infiltrating T cells. General study points: Non-neoplastic patients had below-expected tissue-blood divergence, while all gliomas exceeded expectation. CDR3 overlap between tissue and blood was very small.

TCR alpha and beta CDR3 regions were amplified from RNA using iRepertoire nested multiplex PCR. For one-step reverse transcription and amplification, 100-400 ng of tissue mRNA or PBMC total RNA was used. TCRdb re-analysed the multiplex PCR reads in MiXCR, keeping a single row per CDR3 protein. Here the sample spans some 100,000 distinct CDR3 sequences, 25% to 30% being singletons. Germline-derived CDR1 and CDR2 are MNHNS and SASEGT. Between the trimmed V and J ends, which lost 5 bases and 3 bases, there was a span of 13 bases. This CDR3 has 14 residues. Source material: glioma tissue, nonneoplastic brain tissue, or PBMCs (not recorded which). The receptor was isolated from a human donor with low-grade glioma or glioblastoma, undergoing nonglioma brain surgery, or in good health (not recorded which). The V and J genes are TRBV6-1 and TRBJ2-5; tentative D call: TRBD1 (6 bases). CDR3 nucleotides: TGTGCCAGCAGTCGAGGACAGATAAAAGAGACCCAGTACTTC. It translates to CASSRGQIKETQYF.